This T cell receptor beta chain originates from a study of blood T cell repertoires in COVID-19. Study background: Collection of acute and convalescent COVID-19 samples took place in the United States, Italy and Spain.

The method was immunoSEQ multiplex PCR; TCRdb's version includes in-frame clones alone and lacks a portion of them. Among about 200,000 clones listed, approximately 90% were seen once. J was trimmed by 1 base and V by 4 bases; bases with no gene match: 9. The CDR3 length is 15 residues. The germline V gene has CDR1 GTSNPN and CDR2 SVGIG (reference sequence). The chain has TRBV30 and TRBJ2-7; 8 bases agree with TRBD1. The specimen was peripheral blood. The origin of this receptor is a man between 60 and 70 years old with COVID-19, enrolled during active disease. CDR3 DNA: TGTGCCTGGAATGCCGGACAGGGAACATCCTACGAGCAGTACTTC. It encodes CAWNAGQGTSYEQYF. Together with reference TRBV30 and TRBJ2-7, the CDR3 gives the full variable domain: SQTIHQWPATLVQPVGSPLSLECTVEGTSNPNLYWYRQAAGRGLQLLFYSVGIGQISSEVPQNLSASRPQDRQFILSSKKLLLSDSGFYLCAWNAGQGTSYEQYFGPGTRLTVT.